This passage covers 25 T cell receptor beta chains from one sample sequenced in a study of cytomegalovirus exposure and HLA in healthy donors. The PCR contained 60 Vbeta and 13 Jbeta primers. TCRdb's table, derived via immunoSEQ multiplex PCR, lists solely in-frame clones and lacks some. Of about 220,000 clones listed, 65% to 85% are singletons. The sample comprised PBMCs. The receptors derive from a boy between 2 and 15 years old in good health and CMV-seronegative.

This chain links TRBV29-1 with TRBJ2-3; 9 bases map to TRBD2. There are 14 residues in the CDR3. In germline, CDR1 is SQVTM, CDR2 ANQGSEA. Germline trimming cut 5 bases from V and 3 bases from J; bases unmatched to any gene: 6. CDR3 sequence reads: CSVLRGGKTDTQYF. CDR3 bases: TGCAGCGTTCTGCGGGGGGGCAAGACAGATACGCAGTATTTT.

This clone was seen a handful of times. This rearrangement joins TRBV5-8 to TRBJ1-1; D may be TRBD1 (6 bases). The CDR3 loop spans 13 amino acids. Trimming removed 5 bases at V and 0 bases at J, with 8 bases between. CDR1 is SGHTS and CDR2 is YDEGEE in the germline V gene. CDR3 bases: TGTGCCAGCAGTGGACAGTTGAACACTGAAGCTTTCTTT. It is translated as CASSGQLNTEAFF.

A word on this clone: One end of the junction varies from germline; a read error may be responsible. Here the CDR3 DNA reads TGTGCCAGCAGCGAAGACAGGGGCAATCAGCCCCAGCATTTT. It is translated as CASSEDRGNQPQHF. This rearrangement joins TRBV2 to TRBJ1-5; 7 bases line up with TRBD1. Germline CDR1 reads SNHLY; CDR2 reads FYNNEI. The CDR3 spans 14 residues. The variable domain in full, with the rest retrieved from reference TRBV2 and TRBJ1-5, is EPEVTQTPSHQVTQMGQEVILRCVPISNHLYFYWYRQILGQKVEFLVSFYNNEISEKSEIFDDQFSVERPDGSNFTLKIRSTKLEDSAMYFCASSEDRGNQPQHFGDGTRLSIL.

V usage is TRBV27 and J usage is TRBJ2-3; D uncertain. In germline, CDR1 is MNHEY, CDR2 SMNVEV (reference sequence). This CDR3 is 14 amino acids long. Trimming stripped 3 bases from V and 2 bases from J, with 9 bases between. CDR3 loop: CASSLWAYTDTQYF. CDR3 in DNA: TGTGCCAGCAGTTTGTGGGCCTACACAGATACGCAGTATTTT.

This chain's CDR3 is CASSWSGDTEAFF. CDR3 bases: TGCGCCAGCAGCTGGTCAGGGGACACTGAAGCTTTCTTT. This chain joins TRBV5-1 and TRBJ1-1; a weak D match, TRBD1 (6 bases). Germline lookup yields CDR1 SGHRS and CDR2 YFSETQ. V lost 3 bases to trimming and J lost 3 bases, with 9 bases between them. This CDR3 has 13 amino acids. The complete variable domain, with remaining parts taken from reference TRBV5-1 and TRBJ1-1, reads KAGVTQTPRYLIKTRGQQVTLSCSPISGHRSVSWYQQTPGQGLQFLFEYFSETQRNKGNFPGRFSGRQFSNSRSEMNVSTLELGDSALYLCASSWSGDTEAFFGQGTRLTVV.

The chain joins TRBV6-5 to TRBJ1-1, with a tentative D call TRBD1 (6 bases). V was shortened by 2 bases and J by 3 bases, with 10 bases between the two germline ends. Germline CDR1 is MNHEY and CDR2 is SVGAGI. The CDR3 has 14 residues. In DNA, the CDR3 is TGTGCCAGCAGTTACACCCACAGGGACACTGAAGCTTTCTTT. This encodes CASSYTHRDTEAFF.

The chain employs TRBV5-1 and TRBJ2-3; no firm D call. The germline V and J ends were trimmed by 4 bases and 0 bases, with 6 bases remaining between them. Germline CDR1 and CDR2: SGHRS and YFSETQ. The length of the CDR3 is 13 residues. CDR3 region: CASSPSSTDTQYF. The CDR3 DNA reads TGCGCCAGCAGCCCCTCCAGCACAGATACGCAGTATTTT.

The genes are TRBV7-8 and TRBJ2-7, with D possibly being TRBD2 (5 bases). CDR1 and CDR2 (germline): SGHVS, FQNEAQ. The ends were cut back, 5 bases at V and 3 bases at J, with 14 bases in the middle. The CDR3 length is 14 residues. The CDR3 DNA is TGTGCCAGCAGCAGAAACGCCGGGAACTACGAGCAGTACTTC. Protein: CASSRNAGNYEQYF.

This chain's CDR3 is CASKSANTLPLSGANVLTF. The DNA for the CDR3 is TGTGCCAGCAAATCTGCTAATACCCTCCCACTCTCTGGGGCCAACGTCCTGACTTTC. This rearrangement joins TRBV2 to TRBJ2-6; D not resolved. Trimming removed 7 bases from V and 0 bases from J, with 22 bases in between. Looked up from germline, CDR1 is SNHLY and CDR2 is FYNNEI. CDR3 size: 19 residues.

This clone appeared a single time. The V gene is TRBV5-1, the J gene TRBJ2-4; possible D gene TRBD2, 6 bases. The CDR3 extends over 14 amino acids. Trimming removed 4 bases at V and 7 bases at J, with 15 bases between. The germline gives CDR1 SGHRS, CDR2 YFSETQ. The chain's CDR3 is CASSQGLQVNIQYF. The CDR3 nucleotides read TGCGCCAGCAGCCAGGGACTCCAGGTCAACATTCAGTACTTC.

This clone appeared once. The chain uses TRBV5-5 and TRBJ2-1; 15 bases map to TRBD2. The V and J ends lost 6 bases and 4 bases, in that order; junction bases with no gene match: 8. The CDR3 extends over 17 amino acids. Per the germline V gene, CDR1 is SGHKS and CDR2 is YYEKEE (reference sequence). CDR3 loop: CASNRRGLAGGYNEQFF. The CDR3, as DNA: TGTGCCAGCAACCGGAGGGGACTAGCGGGGGGATACAATGAGCAGTTCTTC.

This sequence joins TRBV5-1 and TRBJ1-2; 10 bases align to TRBD1. Per the germline V gene, CDR1 is SGHRS and CDR2 is YFSETQ. The CDR3 loop spans 14 amino acids. After removal of 4 bases from V and 6 bases from J, the junction contained 6 bases not matched to a gene. The CDR3 loop reads CASSPMTGGNGYTF. The CDR3 DNA sequence: TGCGCCAGCAGCCCCATGACAGGGGGCAATGGCTACACCTTC.

This chain joins TRBV12-5 and TRBJ2-7; 9 bases fit TRBD1. This CDR3 is built from 17 residues. With V trimmed by 2 bases and J by 5 bases, 13 bases remained unmatched. The germline CDR1 and CDR2 sequences are LGHNT and FRNRAP. The CDR3 spells CASGLTLLQGANHEQYF. DNA for the CDR3: TGTGCTAGTGGTTTGACCCTCCTACAGGGGGCGAACCACGAGCAGTACTTC.

The V call is TRBV6-1, the J call TRBJ2-1; 10 bases align to TRBD2. CDR1 is MNHNS and CDR2 is SASEGT in the germline V gene. Trimming cost V 5 bases and J 3 bases; bases outside gene matches: 4. This CDR3 has 15 residues. CDR3 coding DNA: TGTGCCAGCAGTTGGACTAGCGGTTACTACAATGAGCAGTTCTTC. Translation gives CASSWTSGYYNEQFF.

With respect to this clone: Distinct nucleotide sequences in the sample also encode this CDR3. The chain combines TRBV19 with TRBJ2-7, with D tentatively TRBD2 (5 bases). With 4 bases removed from V and 4 bases from J, the gap between germline ends came to 11 bases. The CDR3 loop spans 13 amino acids. Germline loops: CDR1 LNHDA, CDR2 SQIVND (reference sequence). The CDR3 region has the DNA TGTGCCAGTAGTACATCGGGCGGGTACGAGCAGTACTTC. As protein: CASSTSGGYEQYF.

The J gene is TRBJ2-5, the V gene TRBV7-6; 8 bases align to TRBD2. The DNA matches TRBJ2-7 better at its end, which makes the J call doubtful. The CDR3 is 15 amino acids. Per the germline V gene, CDR1 is SGHVS and CDR2 is FNYEAQ. In DNA, the CDR3 is TGTGCCAGCAGCTTAGAGGTAGCGGGGTCCTACGAGCAGTACTTC. Its translation: CASSLEVAGSYEQYF.

With respect to this clone: One end of the junction fails to match germline, which may point to a read error. The rearrangement joins TRBV7-6 to TRBJ2-7; the match to TRBD1 covers 7 bases. Germline V gene sequence: CDR1 SGHVS, CDR2 FNYEAQ. This CDR3 is built from 12 residues. CDR3 coding DNA: TGTGCCGGCAGCCCAACAGGGGTCGAGCAGTACTTC. Protein: CAGSPTGVEQYF.

The sample holds a few counts of this clone. The chain has TRBV5-8 and TRBJ1-1; 9 nucleotides match TRBD1. Germline values: CDR1 SGHTS, CDR2 YDEGEE. The CDR3 has 14 amino acids. V lost 1 base to trimming and J lost 4 bases; unmatched junction nucleotides: 2. The CDR3 loop reads CASSLTGGGTEAFF. CDR3 DNA: TGTGCCAGCAGCTTGACAGGGGGCGGCACTGAAGCTTTCTTT.

The V call is TRBV7-8, the J call TRBJ2-1; D perhaps matches TRBD2 (6 bases). The CDR3 is 15 amino acids. Trimming pared 5 bases from V and 2 bases from J, leaving 13 bases between. The germline CDR1 and CDR2 sequences are SGHVS and FQNEAQ. DNA of the CDR3: TGTGCCAGCAGCGCCCCCGGGACTCCCTACAATGAGCAGTTCTTC. Its translation: CASSAPGTPYNEQFF.

This clone was seen once. This chain joins TRBV19 and TRBJ1-5; tentative D call: TRBD1 (6 bases). V was cut by 7 bases and J by 5 bases, with 15 bases left in between. The CDR3 is made up of 14 amino acids. The germline V gene has CDR1 LNHDA and CDR2 SQIVND (reference sequence). The CDR3 is CASTIWGLDQPQHF. The DNA for the CDR3 is TGTGCCAGTACCATCTGGGGGCTAGATCAGCCCCAGCATTTT.

This chain joins TRBV6-5 and TRBJ2-7, with D maybe TRBD2 (6 bases). With 6 bases removed from V and 4 bases from J, the gap between germline ends came to 10 bases. Germline assignment: CDR1 MNHEY and CDR2 SVGAGI. CDR3 length: 12 amino acids. This CDR3 is CASRGSGYEQYF. In DNA, the CDR3 is TGTGCCAGCAGGGGTAGCGGATACGAGCAGTACTTC.

The rearrangement links TRBV6-6 to TRBJ1-1; no firm D call. The germline V gene has CDR1 MNHNY and CDR2 SVGAGI (reference sequence). The CDR3 sequence is 13 residues long. V shed 6 bases and J shed 1 base, with 9 bases lying between them. CDR3: CASRQTRNTEAFF. The CDR3 DNA reads as TGTGCCAGCAGACAGACAAGGAACACTGAAGCTTTCTTT.

This clone has only one observation. V and J are TRBV6-1 and TRBJ2-1; possible D gene TRBD2, 5 bases. The CDR3 contains 15 residues. CDR1 is MNHNS, CDR2 SASEGT, per germline. V was cut by 7 bases and J by 6 bases, with 19 bases left in between. In DNA form, the CDR3 reads TGTGCCAGCACCGAATCGCAGCTAGCAGTCAATGAGCAGTTCTTC. Translation gives CASTESQLAVNEQFF.

The rearrangement joins TRBV7-9 to TRBJ2-5; 11 bases are shared with TRBD1. Matching the DNA end better, TRBJ2-7 makes the J call doubtful. This CDR3 contains 13 residues. Germline assignment: CDR1 SEHNR and CDR2 FQNEAQ (reference sequence). Here the CDR3 DNA reads TGTGCCAGCGGGACAGGGGGTGTCGACGAGCAGTACTTC. Translating gives CASGTGGVDEQYF.

This clone was found once. V is TRBV15 and J is TRBJ2-7; TRBD1 agrees at 8 bases. V gave up 6 bases and J gave up 6 bases; unmatched junction bases: 7. The length of the CDR3 is 13 residues. Germline assignment: CDR1 LNHNV and CDR2 YYDKDF (reference sequence). DNA for the CDR3: TGTGCCACCAGGGAGGACAGGGTGGGCGAGCAGTACTTC. The encoded protein is CATREDRVGEQYF.